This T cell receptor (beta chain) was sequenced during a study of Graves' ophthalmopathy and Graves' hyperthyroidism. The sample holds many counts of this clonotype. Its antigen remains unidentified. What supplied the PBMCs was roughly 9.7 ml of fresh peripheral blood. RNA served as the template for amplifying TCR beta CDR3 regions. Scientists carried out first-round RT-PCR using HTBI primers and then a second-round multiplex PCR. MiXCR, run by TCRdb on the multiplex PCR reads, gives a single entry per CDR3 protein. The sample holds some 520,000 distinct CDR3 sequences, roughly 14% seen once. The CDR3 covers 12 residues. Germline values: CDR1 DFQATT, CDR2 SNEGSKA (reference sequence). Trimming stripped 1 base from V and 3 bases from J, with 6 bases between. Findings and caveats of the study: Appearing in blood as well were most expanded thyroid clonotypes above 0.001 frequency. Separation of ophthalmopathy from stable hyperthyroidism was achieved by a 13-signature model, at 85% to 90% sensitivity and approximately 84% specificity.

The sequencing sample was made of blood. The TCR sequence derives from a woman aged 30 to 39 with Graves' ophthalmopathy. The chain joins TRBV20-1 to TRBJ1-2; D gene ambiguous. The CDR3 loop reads CSARVRDYGYTF. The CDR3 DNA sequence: TGCAGTGCTAGAGTTAGGGACTATGGCTACACCTTC.